The next 24 T cell receptor beta chains were all read from a single sample in a study of regulatory T cells in long-lasting Graves disease. Library construction for TCR beta used iRepertoire HTBI primers and Arm-PCR of CDR3 regions. TCRdb re-called the multiplex PCR reads with MiXCR, one entry per CDR3 protein. Found here are 350,000 to 400,000 distinct CDR3 sequences, around 16% of them singletons; the top ten hold around 21%. Time point meaning: newly diagnosed GD, antithyroid drugs for less than 3 months. Extracted RNA from PBMCs served as the source of the TCR library. These data were also reused for a study on T cells in Graves' hyperthyroidism and ophthalmopathy.

Sequencing was performed on peripheral blood mononuclear cells (PBMCs), taken at new diagnosis, from a patient treated with antithyroid drugs. All receptors come from a woman aged 18 to 35 with Graves disease.

This clonotype has a count of ten or more. V and J are TRBV11-2 and TRBJ1-2; 9 bases line up with TRBD1. The V segment lost 6 bases and the J segment 8 bases; nucleotides outside the gene matches: 13. The CDR3 totals 15 residues. CDR1 and CDR2 from the germline V gene are SGHAT and FQNNGV. For the CDR3, the DNA is TGTGCCAGCAGGCCCACAGGGGGCAAAAGAGAGGGCTACACCTTC. This encodes CASRPTGGKREGYTF.

This clonotype appeared many times. The chain uses TRBV11-2 and TRBJ2-7; weak D call: TRBD2 (6 bases). The germline V gene encodes CDR1 SGHAT and CDR2 FQNNGV. The CDR3 is 15 amino acids. The V end was cut by 0 bases, the J end by 2 bases, with 11 bases between. CDR3 DNA: TGTGCCAGCAGCTTAGATCGGGGGAGTACCTACGAGCAGTACTTC. It yields the protein CASSLDRGSTYEQYF.

Notes on this clonotype: A read error may explain this, as a much larger clone is one base away. The chain couples TRBV10-3 to TRBJ1-6, with 7 bases aligning to TRBD1. The germline gives CDR1 ENHRY, CDR2 SYGVKD. V was clipped by 6 bases and J by 9 bases; unmatched bases: 5. The CDR3 consists of 13 residues. CDR3 in DNA: TGTGCCATCAGGGGGGCAGGGGGTTCACCCCTCCACTTT. This gives the protein CAIRGAGGSPLHF.

Remarks on this clonotype: One base away lies a much larger clone, so this may be a sequencing read error. The chain has TRBV11-2 and TRBJ1-1, with D tentatively TRBD1 (5 bases). Germline CDR1 SGHAT, CDR2 FQNNGV. The CDR3 spans 12 residues. CDR3 amino acids: CASGLGVTEASF. DNA of the CDR3: TGTGCCAGCGGCTTGGGGGTAACTGAAGCTTCCTTT.

This chain joins TRBV6-2 or TRBV6-3 and TRBJ2-7; 8 nucleotides line up with TRBD1. Germline values: CDR1 MNHEY, CDR2 SVGEGT. The ends lost 7 bases at V and 7 bases at J; junction bases unmatched: 15. The CDR3 extends over 15 amino acids. The CDR3 DNA reads TGTGCCAGCATCGAACGCGGGCAGGGGGCGGGGGAGCAGTACTTC. Protein product: CASIERGQGAGEQYF.

This clonotype was recorded at least ten times. The chain recombines TRBV7-2 with TRBJ1-5; D is perhaps TRBD1 (6 bases). The CDR3 is made up of 14 amino acids. Trimming took 6 bases from V and 1 from J, leaving 10 bases between them. Germline V lookup: CDR1 SGHTA, CDR2 FQGNSA. CDR3 DNA sequence: TGTGCCAGCAGACTGGGGGCCAGCAATCAGCCCCAGCATTTT. Translated: CASRLGASNQPQHF. The full variable domain, rest sourced from reference TRBV7-2 and TRBJ1-5, is GAGVSQSPSNKVTEKGKDVELRCDPISGHTALYWYRQSLGQGLEFLIYFQGNSAPDKSGLPSDRFSAERTGGSVSTLTIQRTQQEDSAVYLCASRLGASNQPQHFGDGTRLSIL.

The V and J genes are TRBV19 and TRBJ1-6; 8 nucleotides line up with TRBD1. CDR3 length equals 13 residues. V lost 11 bases and J lost 9; bases outside the gene matches: 9. Germline CDR1 is LNHDA and CDR2 is SQIVND (reference sequence). CDR3 sequence: CAAGTGGISPLHF. For the CDR3, the DNA is TGTGCCGCCGGGACAGGTGGGATTTCACCCCTCCACTTT.

On this clonotype itself: At one end, the junction sequence differs from germline, possibly due to a read error. This sequence joins TRBV6-1 and TRBJ2-1, with 13 bases aligning to TRBD2. The length of the CDR3 is 23 residues. Germline V gene data show CDR1 as MNHNS and CDR2 as SASEGT. DNA of the CDR3: TGTGCCAGCAGTAGAACGGGGGGGCAGTACGGACTAGCGGGGGCAACCTCCTACAATGAGCCGTTCTTC. Its translation: CASSRTGGQYGLAGATSYNEPFF.

This clonotype showed up many times. The chain is built from TRBV5-1 and TRBJ2-2; 10 nucleotides agree with TRBD2. The CDR3 is 17 residues long. Per the germline V gene, CDR1 is SGHRS and CDR2 is YFSETQ. V shed 2 bases and J 2 bases; nucleotides not matched to a gene: 6. The CDR3 reads CASSFSSGGSNTGELFF. The CDR3 DNA sequence: TGCGCCAGCAGCTTCTCTAGCGGGGGATCTAACACCGGGGAGCTGTTTTTT.

The sample holds many counts of this clonotype. The CDR3 loop reads CASSLVVAGAIYEQYF. The CDR3 nucleotides read TGTGCCAGCAGTTTAGTAGTAGCGGGAGCAATCTACGAGCAGTACTTC. V usage is TRBV12-3 or TRBV12-4 and J usage is TRBJ2-7; 9 nucleotides agree with TRBD2. Trimming cost V 1 base and J 3 bases; bases outside gene matches: 7. The CDR3 runs 16 residues.

There are a few counts of this clonotype. V gene TRBV5-1 combines with J gene TRBJ2-1; the D gene could be TRBD1 or TRBD2 (6 bases each). Trimming stripped 3 bases from V and 7 bases from J, with 17 bases between. Germline V gene sequence: CDR1 SGHRS, CDR2 YFSETQ. The length of the CDR3 is 15 residues. The CDR3 is CASSYNPGAVNEQFF. The CDR3 bases are TGCGCCAGCAGCTATAACCCGGGGGCAGTTAATGAGCAGTTCTTC.

This clonotype was recorded many times. The CDR3 loop reads CASSHGQGATEQYF. CDR3 bases: TGTGCCAGCAGCCACGGACAGGGGGCGACCGAGCAGTACTTC. The chain couples TRBV3-1 to TRBJ2-7; 11 bases fit TRBD1. The germline CDR1 and CDR2 sequences are LGHDT and YNNKEL (reference sequence). With V trimmed by 3 bases and J by 6 bases, 4 bases remained unmatched. This CDR3 has 14 amino acids.

In its sample, this clonotype was seen a few times. The rearrangement links TRBV27 to TRBJ1-1, with D tentatively TRBD1 (5 bases). V lost 6 bases, J lost 4 bases, and 12 bases lay in between. This CDR3 has 13 amino acids. Germline assignment: CDR1 MNHEY and CDR2 SMNVEV (reference sequence). The CDR3 DNA follows: TGTGCCAGCAGACCGACAGTGCCCACTGAAGCTTTCTTT. It specifies CASRPTVPTEAFF.

This clonotype was observed a few times. This sequence joins TRBV19 and TRBJ1-1; D remains unclear. V was trimmed by 1 base and J by 6 bases, leaving 6 bases between them. This CDR3 has 12 residues. Germline V gene data show CDR1 as LNHDA and CDR2 as SQIVND (reference sequence). The chain's CDR3 is CASSIGGAEAFF. In nucleotides, the CDR3 is TGTGCCAGTAGTATAGGAGGCGCTGAAGCTTTCTTT.

This clonotype was seen many times. The J gene is TRBJ2-1, the V gene TRBV5-1, with 9 bases fitting TRBD2. With V trimmed by 1 base and J by 10 bases, 15 bases remained unmatched. CDR1 SGHRS and CDR2 YFSETQ come from the germline V gene. This CDR3 has 17 residues. The CDR3, as DNA: TGCGCCAGCAGCTTGAAAGCTACTAGGACTAGCGACTACGAGCAGTTCTTC. Translation: CASSLKATRTSDYEQFF.

This clonotype was detected ten times or more. This chain joins TRBV6-2 or TRBV6-3 and TRBJ2-1, with 15 bases matching TRBD2. This CDR3 region has 19 residues. With V trimmed by 6 bases and J by 3 bases, 12 bases remained unmatched. The germline gives CDR1 MNHEY, CDR2 SVGEGT. The CDR3 DNA sequence: TGTGCCAGCAGGGCAGGACTAGCGGGAGGGCCCGGACACTACAATGAGCAGTTCTTC. It translates to CASRAGLAGGPGHYNEQFF.

There are many counts of this clonotype. The chain has TRBV6-1 and TRBJ2-7; no clear D gene. In germline, CDR1 is MNHNS, CDR2 SASEGT. The CDR3 totals 15 residues. Deletions cut 7 bases from V and 6 bases from J, with 22 bases between. DNA for the CDR3: TGTGCCAGCAAGAGGTTTTGGACGGCCTCTACCGAGCAGTACTTC. This codes for CASKRFWTASTEQYF.

Many counts were recorded for this clonotype. The J gene is TRBJ1-1, the V gene TRBV5-1; the D gene is possibly TRBD1 (6 bases). The CDR3 has 16 residues. Germline V gene sequence: CDR1 SGHRS, CDR2 YFSETQ. With 8 bases removed from V and 0 bases from J, the gap between germline ends came to 20 bases. CDR3 nucleotide sequence: TGCGCCAGTACGATCGAGGGGGGAGGGGTGAACACTGAAGCTTTCTTT. Amino acids: CASTIEGGGVNTEAFF.

This clonotype was seen repeatedly, ten times or more. The chain links TRBV5-1 to TRBJ2-1, with TRBD2 identical over 9 bases. Looked up from germline, CDR1 is SGHRS and CDR2 is YFSETQ. This CDR3 comprises 18 residues. Trimming took 0 bases from V and 4 from J; bases not matched to a gene: 11. The CDR3 region is CASSLDGGASGMYNEQFF. CDR3 nucleotides: TGCGCCAGCAGCTTGGATGGAGGAGCTAGCGGGATGTACAATGAGCAGTTCTTC.

This clonotype was counted many times. J is TRBJ2-7 and V is TRBV5-1; D is perhaps TRBD2 (8 bases). Germline CDR1 is SGHRS and CDR2 is YFSETQ. CDR3 length: 14 amino acids. Deletions cut 3 bases from V and 8 bases from J, with 18 bases between. CDR3 sequence reads: CASSSGGDRTKQYF. The CDR3 DNA reads as TGCGCCAGCAGCTCGGGGGGGGACAGAACTAAGCAGTACTTC. Full variable domain (missing parts from reference TRBV5-1 and TRBJ2-7): KAGVTQTPRYLIKTRGQQVTLSCSPISGHRSVSWYQQTPGQGLQFLFEYFSETQRNKGNFPGRFSGRQFSNSRSEMNVSTLELGDSALYLCASSSGGDRTKQYFGPGTRLTVT.

The table lists this clonotype with many counts. The chain recombines TRBV2 with TRBJ2-3; 8 bases match TRBD2. The germline V gene encodes CDR1 SNHLY and CDR2 FYNNEI. The CDR3 is made up of 16 amino acids. J lost 0 bases, V lost 6 bases, and 8 bases had no gene match. The CDR3 DNA reads TGTGCCAGCAGCTTATCGGCTAGCGGGAGCACAGATACGCAGTATTTT. This sequence encodes CASSLSASGSTDTQYF. The full variable domain, rest sourced from reference TRBV2 and TRBJ2-3, is EPEVTQTPSHQVTQMGQEVILRCVPISNHLYFYWYRQILGQKVEFLVSFYNNEISEKSEIFDDQFSVERPDGSNFTLKIRSTKLEDSAMYFCASSLSASGSTDTQYFGPGTRLTVL.

The sample holds many counts of this clonotype. The V and J genes are TRBV15 and TRBJ1-5; D ambiguous. The CDR3 spans 13 residues. Germline CDR1 and CDR2: LNHNV and YYDKDF (reference sequence). V lost 1 base and J lost 1, with 2 bases in between. Here the CDR3 reads CATSRASNQPQHF. The CDR3 nucleotides read TGTGCCACCAGCAGAGCCAGCAATCAGCCCCAGCATTTT.

The chain is built from TRBV19 and TRBJ2-1; D remains unclear. From germline, CDR1 is LNHDA and CDR2 SQIVND (reference sequence). The CDR3 sequence is 15 residues long. V gave up 7 bases and J gave up 7 bases, with 20 bases separating them. CDR3 DNA: TGTGCCAGTACCTTGCGAGGTCTCCAGCAGAATGAGCAGTTCTTC. Protein sequence: CASTLRGLQQNEQFF.

This clonotype was seen at least ten times. The genes are TRBV15 and TRBJ1-1; D gene unclear. CDR3 length equals 12 residues. The ends were cut back, 2 bases at V and 1 base at J, with 2 bases in the middle. CDR1 LNHNV and CDR2 YYDKDF come from the germline V gene (reference sequence). The CDR3 sequence: CATSRPNTEAFF. The CDR3 DNA reads TGTGCCACCAGCAGACCGAACACTGAAGCTTTCTTT.